Sequencing of this T cell receptor beta chain was carried out in a study of identical twins. Study outcomes and limitations: Cord blood beta clonotypes present at high abundance carried fewer insertions; no such pattern appeared in memory repertoires. Twin sharing of out-of-frame TCR alpha was underestimated by models in monozygotic pairs.

With template switching, a universal primer site was added, and the cDNA carried unique molecular identifiers. One entry per CDR3 protein results from TCRdb running MiXCR on the 5' RACE reads. The sample holds 700,000 to 950,000 distinct CDR3 sequences; 9% to 15% are singletons and the top ten take about 1.5%. This clonotype has a count of ten or more. Its matching antigen is unknown. Trimming pared 6 bases from V and 0 bases from J, leaving 13 bases between. The CDR3 runs to 15 residues. CDR1 is SEHNR and CDR2 is FQNEAQ in the germline V gene (reference sequence). Another study also made use of these data, one on yellow fever vaccine responses in identical twins.

The sequenced material came from PBMCs. The chain carries TRBV7-9 and TRBJ2-3; D is unclear. This receptor was identified in a woman aged 18-29 years in good health. CDR3 protein: CASSPDGSSTDTQYF. CDR3 DNA: TGTGCCAGCAGTCCGGACGGCTCAAGCACAGATACGCAGTATTTT. Full variable domain (rest looked up from reference TRBV7-9 and TRBJ2-3): DTGVSQNPRHKITKRGQNVTFRCDPISEHNRLYWYRQTLGQGPEFLTYFQNEAQLEKSRLLSDRFSAERPKGSFSTLEIQRTEQGDSAMYLCASSPDGSSTDTQYFGPGTRLTVL.